These 5 T cell receptor beta chains were all obtained from the same sample, sequenced in a study of beta chain features in type 1 diabetes. All of the isolated RNA was reverse transcribed, so expressed TCRB transcripts were sequenced. The data were produced by immunoSEQ multiplex PCR, yet TCRdb's version contains in-frame clones alone and is incomplete. The sample contains 150,000 to 200,000 clones, approximately 8.1% of which appear only once. Study results and limitations: Shorter TCRB CDR3s, moderately but significantly so, were found in Type 1 diabetes patients in all four CD4+ subsets.

Which antigens these TCRs recognize remains unknown. Sample: central memory CD4+ T cells from blood. Receptors originate from a woman aged 40 to 50 with type 1 diabetes.

This clone was observed a few times. The rearrangement joins TRBV6-6 to TRBJ1-5, with D possibly matching TRBD1 (6 bases). Trimming took 6 bases from V and 6 from J, leaving 15 bases between them. CDR3 length: 14 amino acids. Looked up from germline, CDR1 is MNHNY and CDR2 is SVGAGI (reference sequence). The CDR3 DNA follows: TGTGCCAGCAGCCGAGGGGGGGAAGGTCAGCCCCAGCATTTT. It specifies CASSRGGEGQPQHF.

There are a few counts of this clone. This sequence joins TRBV29-1 and TRBJ2-1; 9 nucleotides align to TRBD2. This CDR3 comprises 14 residues. The J segment lost 9 bases and the V segment lost 7 bases, leaving 13 bases of the junction unmatched. Germline-derived CDR1 and CDR2 are SQVTM and ANQGSEA. CDR3 amino acids: CSASGTSLRGEQFF. DNA of the CDR3: TGCAGCGCTTCCGGGACTAGCTTGAGGGGTGAGCAGTTCTTC.

This chain uses TRBV5-6 with TRBJ1-3; D is unclear. The CDR3 is 13 amino acids. Germline lookup yields CDR1 SGHDT and CDR2 YYEEEE. V lost 2 bases, J lost 8 bases, and 11 bases lay in between. In DNA, the CDR3 is TGTGCCAGCAGCTTAGCACCTCCGGACACCATATATTTT. It codes for CASSLAPPDTIYF.

This clone was counted many times. The chain recombines TRBV7-2 with TRBJ2-1; 7 nucleotides agree with TRBD1. CDR1 and CDR2 (germline): SGHTA, FQGNSA. V trimming: 1 base; J trimming: 9 bases; junction bases outside the gene matches: 3. CDR3 length: 13 amino acids. CDR3 sequence: CASSLGTGLEQFF. The CDR3 bases are TGTGCCAGCAGCTTAGGGACAGGTCTTGAGCAGTTCTTC.

A few counts support this clone. This rearrangement joins TRBV28 to TRBJ1-5, with D tentatively TRBD1 (6 bases). Germline V CDR1 and CDR2: MDHEN, SYDVKM. V was cut by 6 bases and J by 0 bases, with 15 bases left in between. The length of the CDR3 is 16 residues. CDR3 sequence: CASSPDSTYSNQPQHF. The CDR3 DNA reads TGTGCCAGCAGCCCGGACAGCACCTATAGCAATCAGCCCCAGCATTTT. The whole variable domain, remainder taken from reference TRBV28 and TRBJ1-5, is DVKVTQSSRYLVKRTGEKVFLECVQDMDHENMFWYRQDPGLGLRLIYFSYDVKMKEKGDIPEGYSVSREKKERFSLILESASTNQTSMYLCASSPDSTYSNQPQHFGDGTRLSIL.